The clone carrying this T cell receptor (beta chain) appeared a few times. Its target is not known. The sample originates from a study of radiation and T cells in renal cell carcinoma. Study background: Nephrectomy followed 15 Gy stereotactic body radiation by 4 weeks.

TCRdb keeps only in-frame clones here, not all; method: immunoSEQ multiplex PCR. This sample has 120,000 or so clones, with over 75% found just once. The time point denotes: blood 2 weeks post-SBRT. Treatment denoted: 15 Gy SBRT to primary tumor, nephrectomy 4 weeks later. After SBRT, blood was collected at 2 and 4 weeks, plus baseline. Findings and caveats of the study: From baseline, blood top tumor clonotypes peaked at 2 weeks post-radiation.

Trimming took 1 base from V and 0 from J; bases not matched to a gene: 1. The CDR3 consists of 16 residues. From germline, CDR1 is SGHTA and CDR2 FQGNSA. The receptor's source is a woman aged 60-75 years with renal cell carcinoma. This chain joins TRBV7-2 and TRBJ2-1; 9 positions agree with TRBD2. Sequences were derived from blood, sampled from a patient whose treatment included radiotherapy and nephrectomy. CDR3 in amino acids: CASSLGLAASYNEQFF. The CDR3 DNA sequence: TGTGCCAGCAGCTTAGGACTAGCGGCCTCCTACAATGAGCAGTTCTTC.